This T cell receptor (beta chain) came from a study of T cell repertoires in cytomegalovirus infection. Study summary: Evidence of both CMV infection and a matching HLA type came from public TCR beta signatures.

In TCRdb, the reads were re-called with MiXCR into one record per CDR3 protein. Of nearly 650,000 distinct CDR3 sequences in the sample, around 24% are singletons; the top ten hold around 8%. Study findings and constraints: Clonotypes of TCR beta that were HLA-C-restricted and CMV-specific dominated the ex vivo response. The cumulative frequency of public TCR beta families identified carriers of CMV plus the relevant HLA.

The CDR3 sequence is 16 residues long. CDR1 and CDR2 (germline): SGHRS, YFSETQ. Trimming took 4 bases from V and 4 from J; bases not matched to a gene: 10. This clonotype appeared a few times. Its antigen is as yet unknown. This chain links TRBV5-1 with TRBJ1-5; the match to TRBD1 covers 8 bases. This TCR came from a human donor in good health (CMV status not recorded). Some clones in this sample may be carry-over from other donors' samples. The material sequenced was CD8+ T cells from PBMCs. As DNA, the CDR3 is TGCGCCAGCAGCAGGACAGGGTTGGATGGGAATCAGCCCCAGCATTTT. Translation gives CASSRTGLDGNQPQHF.